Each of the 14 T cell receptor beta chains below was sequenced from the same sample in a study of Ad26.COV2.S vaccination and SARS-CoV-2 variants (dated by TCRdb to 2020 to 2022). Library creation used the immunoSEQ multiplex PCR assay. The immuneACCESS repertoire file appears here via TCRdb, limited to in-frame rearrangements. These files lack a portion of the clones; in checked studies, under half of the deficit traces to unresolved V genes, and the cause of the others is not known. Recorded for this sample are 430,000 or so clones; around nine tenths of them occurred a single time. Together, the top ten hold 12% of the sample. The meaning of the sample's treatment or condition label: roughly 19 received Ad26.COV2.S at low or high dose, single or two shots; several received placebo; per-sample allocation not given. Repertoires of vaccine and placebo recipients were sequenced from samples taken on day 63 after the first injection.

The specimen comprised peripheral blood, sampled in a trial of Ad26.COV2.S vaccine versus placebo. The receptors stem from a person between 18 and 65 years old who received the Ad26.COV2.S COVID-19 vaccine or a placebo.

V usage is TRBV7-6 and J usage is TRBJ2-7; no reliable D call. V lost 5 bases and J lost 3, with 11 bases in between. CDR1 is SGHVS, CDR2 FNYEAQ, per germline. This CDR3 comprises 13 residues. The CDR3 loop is CASSLEVGYEQYF. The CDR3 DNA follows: TGTGCCAGCAGCCTAGAAGTGGGCTACGAGCAGTACTTC.

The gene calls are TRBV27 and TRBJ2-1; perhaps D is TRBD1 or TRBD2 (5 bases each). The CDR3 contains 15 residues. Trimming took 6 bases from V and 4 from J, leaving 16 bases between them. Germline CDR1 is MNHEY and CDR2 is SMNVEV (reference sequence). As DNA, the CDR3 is TGTGCCAGCAGCTTAGTGGGACCAAATTACAATGAGCAGTTCTTC. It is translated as CASSLVGPNYNEQFF.

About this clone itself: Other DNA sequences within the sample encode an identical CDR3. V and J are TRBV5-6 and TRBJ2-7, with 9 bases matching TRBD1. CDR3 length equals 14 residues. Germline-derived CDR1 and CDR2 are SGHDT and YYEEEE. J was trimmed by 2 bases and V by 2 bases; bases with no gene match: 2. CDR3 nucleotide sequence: TGTGCCAGCAGCTTTGGACAGGGGCCCTACGAGCAGTACTTC. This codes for CASSFGQGPYEQYF.

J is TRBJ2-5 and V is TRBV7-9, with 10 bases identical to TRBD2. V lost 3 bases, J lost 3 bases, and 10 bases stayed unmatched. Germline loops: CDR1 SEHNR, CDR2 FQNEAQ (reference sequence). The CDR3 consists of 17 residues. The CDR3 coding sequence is TGTGCCAGCAGCTTGGGTACTAGCGGGAAGGCGGAAGAGACCCAGTACTTC. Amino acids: CASSLGTSGKAEETQYF.

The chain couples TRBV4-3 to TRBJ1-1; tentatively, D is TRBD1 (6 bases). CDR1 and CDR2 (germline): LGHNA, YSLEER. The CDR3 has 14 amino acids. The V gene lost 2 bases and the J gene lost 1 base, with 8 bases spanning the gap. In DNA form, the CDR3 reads TGCGCCAGCAGCCAACAGGGGAGGAACACTGAAGCTTTCTTT. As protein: CASSQQGRNTEAFF.

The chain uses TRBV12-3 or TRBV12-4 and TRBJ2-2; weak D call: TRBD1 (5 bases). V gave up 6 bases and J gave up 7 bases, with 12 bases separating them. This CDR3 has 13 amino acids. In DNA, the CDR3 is TGTGCCAGCAGCCCAGGGTTGGTCGGGGAGCTGTTTTTT. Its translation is CASSPGLVGELFF.

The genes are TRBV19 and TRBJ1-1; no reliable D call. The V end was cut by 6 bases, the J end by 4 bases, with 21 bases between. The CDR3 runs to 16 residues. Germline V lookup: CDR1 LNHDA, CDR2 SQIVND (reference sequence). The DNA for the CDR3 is TGTGCCAGTAGAGGCTCCGGGGTAGCGACTATCACTGAAGCTTTCTTT. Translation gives CASRGSGVATITEAFF.

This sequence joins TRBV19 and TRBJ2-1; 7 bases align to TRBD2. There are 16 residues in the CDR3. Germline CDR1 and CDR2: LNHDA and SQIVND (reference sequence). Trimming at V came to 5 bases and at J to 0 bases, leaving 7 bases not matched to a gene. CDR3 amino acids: CASSASLADSYNEQFF. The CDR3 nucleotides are TGTGCCAGTAGTGCCTCTCTAGCGGACTCCTACAATGAGCAGTTCTTC.

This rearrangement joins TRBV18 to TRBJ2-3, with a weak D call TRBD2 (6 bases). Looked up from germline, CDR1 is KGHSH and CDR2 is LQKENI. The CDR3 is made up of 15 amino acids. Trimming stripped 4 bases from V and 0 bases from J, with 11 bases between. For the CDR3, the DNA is TGTGCCAGCTCACAGGGAGGTTCTAGCACAGATACGCAGTATTTT. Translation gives CASSQGGSSTDTQYF.

The CDR3 region is CASRRDRPFTQPQHF. In nucleotides, the CDR3 is TGTGCCAGCAGACGGGACCGTCCTTTCACCCAGCCCCAGCATTTT. The rearrangement joins TRBV21-1 to TRBJ1-5. TRBV21-1 is termed a pseudogene. The CDR3 has 15 amino acids.

The CDR3 is CASSISGSPNEQFF. In DNA form, the CDR3 reads TGTGCCAGTAGTATAAGCGGGAGTCCCAATGAGCAGTTCTTC. The chain has TRBV19 and TRBJ2-1; 8 nucleotides line up with TRBD2. Germline lookup yields CDR1 LNHDA and CDR2 SQIVND (reference sequence). CDR3 length: 14 residues. The junction had 3 bases not matched to a gene; V was cut back by 2 bases and J by 6 bases.

The CDR3 nucleotides are TGTGCCAGCAGCTTGGGAGCAGGACCAATTGGGGAGACCCAGTACTTC. Translating gives CASSLGAGPIGETQYF. V is TRBV5-4 and J is TRBJ2-5; D is undetermined. This CDR3 is built from 16 residues. V dropped 0 bases and J dropped 5 bases, with 17 bases sitting between them. Germline V CDR1 and CDR2: SGHNT, YYREEE (reference sequence).

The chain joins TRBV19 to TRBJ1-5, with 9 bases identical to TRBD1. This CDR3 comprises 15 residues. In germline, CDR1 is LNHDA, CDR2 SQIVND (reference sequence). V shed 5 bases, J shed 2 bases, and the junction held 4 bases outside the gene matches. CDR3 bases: TGTGCCAGTAGTGTACAGGGGGCCGGCAATCAGCCCCAGCATTTT. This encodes CASSVQGAGNQPQHF.

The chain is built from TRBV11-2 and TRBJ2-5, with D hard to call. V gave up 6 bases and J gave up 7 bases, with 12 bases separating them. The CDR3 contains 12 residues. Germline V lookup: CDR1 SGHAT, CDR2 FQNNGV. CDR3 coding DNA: TGTGCCAGCAGTCCCCGTTCGGGGACCCAGTACTTC. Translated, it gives CASSPRSGTQYF.